What follows are 7 T cell receptor beta chains derived from one specimen sequenced in a study of T cells in Graves' hyperthyroidism and ophthalmopathy. The investigators amplified TCR beta CDR3 regions from RNA transcripts. With the HTBI primer set, the TCR CDR3 went through a first round of RT-PCR. TCRdb redid the calling of the multiplex PCR reads with MiXCR, one entry per CDR3 protein. The table records roughly 500,000 distinct CDR3 sequences, approximately 15% of them present only once. The sequencing input was blood. These receptors originate from a woman under 40 with Graves' hyperthyroidism that later progressed to Graves' ophthalmopathy.

This clonotype was seen at least ten times. The gene calls are TRBV6-1 and TRBJ1-1; D remains ambiguous. The CDR3 has 14 residues. Germline CDR1 is MNHNS and CDR2 is SASEGT. The V end lost 5 bases, the J end lost 0 bases, and 10 bases lay between the germline ends. The CDR3 protein is CASSSPHLNTEAFF. The CDR3 DNA sequence: TGTGCCAGCAGTTCCCCCCACTTGAACACTGAAGCTTTCTTT.

Ten or more counts support this clonotype. V is TRBV11-2 and J is TRBJ2-1; D unclear. Germline assignment: CDR1 SGHAT and CDR2 FQNNGV. The CDR3 spans 15 residues. V dropped 1 base and J dropped 4 bases, with 11 bases sitting between them. Here the CDR3 reads CASSLGLEPYNEQFF. The CDR3 nucleotides read TGTGCCAGCAGCTTAGGGTTAGAACCATACAATGAGCAGTTCTTC.

This clonotype was counted ten times or more. The V gene is TRBV27, the J gene TRBJ2-7; D call uncertain. Trimming pared 8 bases from V and 5 bases from J, leaving 16 bases between. Germline-derived CDR1 and CDR2 are MNHEY and SMNVEV (reference sequence). The CDR3 is 13 residues long. As DNA, the CDR3 is TGTGCCAGCGGGGTCTCGTCGGTTCACGAGCAGTACTTC. It yields the protein CASGVSSVHEQYF.

This clonotype was found a few times. This chain joins TRBV7-9 and TRBJ1-4, with D uncertain. The CDR3 has 13 amino acids. Germline lookup yields CDR1 SEHNR and CDR2 FQNEAQ (reference sequence). V shed 5 bases and J shed 5 bases, with 9 bases lying between them. CDR3 in amino acids: CASSRYANEKLFF. The CDR3 bases are TGTGCCAGCAGCCGGTACGCAAATGAAAAACTGTTTTTT.

The sample holds a few counts of this clonotype. The chain is built from TRBV27 and TRBJ2-1, with TRBD1 matching over 7 bases. Losses at the gene ends were 3 bases for V and 5 bases for J; bases not matched to a gene: 7. Germline V gives CDR1 MNHEY, CDR2 SMNVEV (reference sequence). The CDR3 is made up of 15 amino acids. This CDR3 is CASSFNPGTDNEQFF. In nucleotides, the CDR3 is TGTGCCAGCAGTTTCAACCCCGGGACAGACAATGAGCAGTTCTTC.

This clonotype was seen many times. The genes are TRBV27 and TRBJ2-4; TRBD1 agrees at 11 bases. CDR1 and CDR2 from the germline V gene are MNHEY and SMNVEV (reference sequence). This CDR3 comprises 14 residues. Germline trimming cut 6 bases from V and 8 bases from J; bases unmatched to any gene: 6. CDR3 coding DNA: TGTGCCAGCAGCCCGGGACAGGGGGAAGACATTCAGTACTTC. It translates to CASSPGQGEDIQYF.

This clonotype was observed many times. A junction end diverges from the germline sequence, so it may reflect a read error. The chain carries TRBV4-1 and TRBJ2-2; a weak D match, TRBD2 (5 bases). CDR1 is MGHRA, CDR2 YSYEKL, per germline. This CDR3 has 14 residues. This chain's CDR3 is CASSQDPGTGELFF. CDR3 nucleotide sequence: TGTGCCAGCAGCCAAGATCCGGGGACCGGGGAGCTGTTTTTT.